Presented here are 18 T cell receptor beta chains from one specimen sequenced in a study of B cell selection in AIRE deficiency. Sequenced by immunoSEQ multiplex PCR; TCRdb stores in-frame clones only, minus some. The sample has 20,000 to 25,000 clones, 94% seen once. Regulatory T cells were sorted as CD4+CD25hiCD127low/negative cells. The source material was Tregs sorted from PBMCs. The origin of the receptors is a human donor with AIRE deficiency.

The chain combines TRBV6-6 with TRBJ2-7; D gene unclear. There are 14 residues in the CDR3. The germline V gene has CDR1 MNHNY and CDR2 SVGAGI (reference sequence). The V end lost 2 bases, the J end lost 4 bases, and 12 bases lay between the germline ends. DNA for the CDR3: TGTGCCAGCAGTTACCCGGGTTTGAGGTACGAGCAGTACTTC. It specifies CASSYPGLRYEQYF.

This rearrangement joins TRBV5-3 to TRBJ1-2, with 7 bases that match TRBD1. TRBV5-3 belongs to the ORF category, with a function that is uncertain. The CDR3 extends over 16 amino acids. Trimming took 6 bases from V and 4 from J; bases not matched to a gene: 15. CDR3 sequence (DNA): TGTGCCAGAACCCGGGGTCAACAGGGGAGACGCTATGGCTACACCTTC. Translating gives CARTRGQQGRRYGYTF.

The chain has TRBV11-3 and TRBJ2-2, with 8 bases identical to TRBD1. V lost 4 bases and J lost 4; bases outside the gene matches: 8. This CDR3 has 16 amino acids. Germline CDR1 reads SGHNT; CDR2 reads YENEEA. This chain's CDR3 is CASSSQWTGSTGELFF. For the CDR3, the DNA is TGTGCCAGCAGCTCCCAGTGGACAGGGAGCACCGGGGAGCTGTTTTTT. Variable domain in full (rest from reference TRBV11-3 and TRBJ2-2): EAGVVQSPRYKIIEKKQPVAFWCNPISGHNTLYWYLQNLGQGPELLIRYENEEAVDDSQLPKDRFSAERLKGVDSTLKIQPAELGDSAVYLCASSSQWTGSTGELFFGEGSRLTVL.

The V and J genes are TRBV9 and TRBJ2-1; TRBD2 is a possible D gene (6 bases). The germline CDR1 and CDR2 sequences are SGDLS and YYNGEE. Trimming took off 3 bases at V and 0 bases at J, with 13 bases between the two ends. CDR3 length: 16 amino acids. The DNA for the CDR3 is TGTGCCAGCAGCGGAAAGACTAGTAGCTCCTACAATGAGCAGTTCTTC. Protein product: CASSGKTSSSYNEQFF.

This chain links TRBV5-1 with TRBJ2-3; D is undetermined. The CDR3 contains 12 residues. Per the germline V gene, CDR1 is SGHRS and CDR2 is YFSETQ. Trimming stripped 4 bases from V and 2 bases from J, with 5 bases between. CDR3 protein: CASSADTDTQYF. CDR3 DNA sequence: TGCGCCAGCAGCGCGGACACAGATACGCAGTATTTT.

This clone appeared once. The genes are TRBV7-9 and TRBJ2-3, with a possible D match to TRBD2 (5 bases). V dropped 1 base and J dropped 5 bases, with 10 bases sitting between them. Germline assignment: CDR1 SEHNR and CDR2 FQNEAQ (reference sequence). CDR3 length: 14 amino acids. The CDR3: CASSLGQRIDTQYF. The CDR3 DNA follows: TGTGCCAGCAGCTTAGGGCAGCGGATAGATACGCAGTATTTT.

This sequence joins TRBV4-2 and TRBJ1-6, with D possibly TRBD1 on 6 matching bases. The CDR3 is 14 residues long. Per the germline V gene, CDR1 is LGHNA and CDR2 is YNFKEQ. Trimming took 1 base from V and 7 from J, leaving 8 bases between them. For the CDR3, the DNA is TGTGCCAGCAGCCAAGTTCAGGGGAATTCACCCCTCCACTTT. This codes for CASSQVQGNSPLHF.

The V gene is TRBV7-2, the J gene TRBJ2-7; D unclear. CDR1 and CDR2 from the germline V gene are SGHTA and FQGNSA. This CDR3 region has 13 residues. The V and J ends lost 4 bases and 5 bases respectively, with 12 bases between them. CDR3 amino acids: CASSSAAGHEQYF. The CDR3 nucleotides are TGTGCCAGCAGCTCCGCGGCCGGGCACGAGCAGTACTTC. The full variable domain, its missing parts supplied by reference TRBV7-2 and TRBJ2-7, is GAGVSQSPSNKVTEKGKDVELRCDPISGHTALYWYRQSLGQGLEFLIYFQGNSAPDKSGLPSDRFSAERTGGSVSTLTIQRTQQEDSAVYLCASSSAAGHEQYFGPGTRLTVT.

The J gene is TRBJ2-2, the V gene TRBV10-3; no firm D call. The CDR3 totals 12 residues. Per germline, CDR1 ENHRY and CDR2 SYGVKD. Trimming shortened V by 9 bases and J by 2 bases, and 7 bases separated the two germline ends. The CDR3 DNA sequence: TGTGCCATTGGCTTAAACACCGGGGAGCTGTTTTTT. It specifies CAIGLNTGELFF.

This clone occurred once. The V gene is TRBV5-6, the J gene TRBJ2-1; 8 bases align to TRBD2. CDR3 size: 15 residues. CDR1 is SGHDT, CDR2 YYEEEE, per germline. The junction had 12 bases not matched to a gene; V was cut back by 8 bases and J by 5 bases. CDR3 region: CASIKRGSTHNEQFF. DNA of the CDR3: TGTGCCAGTATCAAGCGGGGGTCAACACACAATGAGCAGTTCTTC.

The chain joins TRBV29-1 to TRBJ1-2, with D perhaps TRBD1 (6 bases). The germline V gene has CDR1 SQVTM and CDR2 ANQGSEA. V lost 4 bases and J 8 bases, leaving 17 bases between the germline ends. The CDR3 consists of 13 residues. CDR3 sequence reads: CSVGATGAIGYTF. CDR3 DNA: TGCAGCGTTGGAGCTACGGGGGCGATCGGCTACACCTTC.

The rearrangement uses TRBV2 and TRBJ1-2; D is unclear. V was trimmed by 1 base and J by 6 bases, leaving 18 bases between them. The CDR3 extends over 16 amino acids. Germline CDR1 is SNHLY and CDR2 is FYNNEI. The CDR3 DNA is TGTGCCAGCAGTGAAGGGGTACGTCGGGGAGTGGATGGCTACACCTTC. Encoded protein: CASSEGVRRGVDGYTF.

The DNA of the CDR3 is TGTGCCAGCAGCCGTGGACTAGCGGGACAACTAGCCAAAAACATTCAGTACTTC. The encoded protein is CASSRGLAGQLAKNIQYF. The V call is TRBV28, the J call TRBJ2-4; 12 bases map to TRBD2. Germline CDR1 is MDHEN and CDR2 is SYDVKM. The CDR3 spans 18 residues. V shed 6 bases, J shed 0 bases, and the junction held 9 bases outside the gene matches.

The chain is built from TRBV14 and TRBJ1-2; D gene ambiguous. This CDR3 has 13 residues. Between the trimmed V and J ends, which lost 2 bases and 2 bases, there was a span of 6 bases. Germline V lookup: CDR1 SGHDN, CDR2 FVKESK. The CDR3 nucleotides are TGTGCCAGCAGCCAACAGACAAACTATGGCTACACCTTC. This codes for CASSQQTNYGYTF.

This clone was detected once. J is TRBJ2-3 and V is TRBV7-9, with D unclear. The CDR3 contains 12 residues. The V and J ends lost 3 bases and 2 bases respectively, with 3 bases between them. Looked up from germline, CDR1 is SEHNR and CDR2 is FQNEAQ (reference sequence). CDR3 region: CASSFATDTQYF. The DNA for the CDR3 is TGTGCCAGCAGCTTTGCCACAGATACGCAGTATTTT.

The V gene is TRBV5-4, the J gene TRBJ2-6; possible D gene TRBD2, 5 bases. The length of the CDR3 is 15 residues. CDR1 is SGHNT and CDR2 is YYREEE in the germline V gene (reference sequence). Trimming pared 0 bases from V and 4 bases from J, leaving 8 bases between. The CDR3 DNA reads TGTGCCAGCAGCTTGGATATAGCGGGGGCCAACGTCCTGACTTTC. This encodes CASSLDIAGANVLTF. Filled out from reference TRBV5-4 and TRBJ2-6, the complete variable domain reads ETGVTQSPTHLIKTRGQQVTLRCSSQSGHNTVSWYQQALGQGPQFIFQYYREEENGRGNFPPRFSGLQFPNYSSELNVNALELDDSALYLCASSLDIAGANVLTFGAGSRLTVL.

The chain uses TRBV11-3 and TRBJ2-7; D tentatively reads TRBD1 or TRBD2 (5 bases each). Germline CDR1 is SGHNT and CDR2 is YENEEA. The CDR3 consists of 14 residues. Deletions cut 5 bases from V and 4 bases from J, with 15 bases between. DNA for the CDR3: TGTGCCAGCAGCCAGGCAGCGAGGGGTTACGAGCAGTACTTC. This codes for CASSQAARGYEQYF.

V and J are TRBV5-1 and TRBJ1-5; D call uncertain. V lost 10 bases, J lost 3 bases, and 2 bases lay in between. The CDR3 loop spans 9 amino acids. The V gene's germline CDR1 is SGHRS and CDR2 YFSETQ. This CDR3 reads CAANQPQHF. The CDR3 DNA follows: TGCGCCGCCAATCAGCCCCAGCATTTT.